What follows is one T cell receptor (beta chain) and its context. This record comes from a study of blood T cell repertoires in COVID-19. Study details: Spain, Italy and the United States supplied samples that represented acute and convalescent COVID-19. PBMCs, B-cell-depleted T cells, or T cells provided the cDNA or gDNA that made up the material.

As handled by the study authors: Reference gene primer amplification gave nucleated cell count estimates. Data came from immunoSEQ multiplex PCR; TCRdb stores just in-frame clones and leaves some out. D and trimming were read from the DNA, whereas the V and J calls and clone size are those reported in that table. The sample lists some 16,000 clones, 80% to 90% occurring once. This CDR3 comprises 14 residues. V lost 7 bases, J lost 0 bases, and 11 bases lay in between. Germline CDR1 is SNHLY and CDR2 is FYNNEI. This TCR came from an elderly man with acute or convalescent COVID-19. The source material was peripheral blood. The chain recombines TRBV2 with TRBJ2-3; D is unclear. The CDR3 sequence is CASTGSTSTDTQYF. CDR3 DNA: TGTGCCAGCACCGGTTCTACTAGCACAGATACGCAGTATTTT.